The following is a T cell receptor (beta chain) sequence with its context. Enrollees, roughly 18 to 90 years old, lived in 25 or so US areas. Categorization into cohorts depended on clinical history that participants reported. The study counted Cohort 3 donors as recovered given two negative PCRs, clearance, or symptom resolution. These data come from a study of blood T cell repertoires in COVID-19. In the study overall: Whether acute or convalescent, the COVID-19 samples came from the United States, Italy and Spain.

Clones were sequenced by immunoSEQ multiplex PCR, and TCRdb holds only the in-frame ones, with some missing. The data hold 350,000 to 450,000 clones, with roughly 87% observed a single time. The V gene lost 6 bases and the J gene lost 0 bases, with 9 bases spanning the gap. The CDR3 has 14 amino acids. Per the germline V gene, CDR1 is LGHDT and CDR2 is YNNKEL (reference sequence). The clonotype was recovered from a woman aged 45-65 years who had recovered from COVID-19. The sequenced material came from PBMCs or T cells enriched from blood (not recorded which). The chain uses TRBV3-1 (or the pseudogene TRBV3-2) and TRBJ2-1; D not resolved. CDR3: CASSLKSSYNEQFF. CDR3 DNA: TGTGCCAGCAGTCTCAAGAGCTCCTACAATGAGCAGTTCTTC.